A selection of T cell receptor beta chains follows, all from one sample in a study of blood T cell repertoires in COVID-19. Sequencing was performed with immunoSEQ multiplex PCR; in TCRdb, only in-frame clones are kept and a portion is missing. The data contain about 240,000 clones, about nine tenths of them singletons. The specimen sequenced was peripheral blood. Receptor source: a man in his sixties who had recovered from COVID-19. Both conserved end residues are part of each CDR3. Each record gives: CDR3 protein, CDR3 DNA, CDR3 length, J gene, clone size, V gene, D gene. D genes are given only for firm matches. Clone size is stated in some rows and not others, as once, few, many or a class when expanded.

CAWGSGGLGTDTQYF	TGTGCCTGGGGTAGCGGGGGGCTCGGCACAGATACGCAGTATTTT	15	TRBJ2-3	.	TRBV30	TRBD2
CASSQSQRRAFGYGYTF	TGCGCCAGCAGTCAATCCCAACGCAGGGCCTTCGGGTATGGCTACACCTTC	17	TRBJ1-2	.	TRBV23-1	.
CASGGGNQPQHF	TGTGCCAGCGGCGGGGGCAATCAGCCCCAGCATTTT	12	TRBJ1-5	.	TRBV12-3/TRBV12-4	.
CASSRDRVRDEQFF	TGTGCCAGCAGCCGGGACAGGGTTAGGGATGAGCAGTTCTTC	14	TRBJ2-1	.	TRBV7-2	TRBD1
CASSDRQSYGYTF	TGTGCCAGCAGCGATCGACAGTCTTATGGCTACACCTTC	13	TRBJ1-2	.	TRBV6-5	.
CASRDRGGGNTIYF	TGCGCCAGCAGGGACAGGGGTGGTGGAAACACCATATATTTT	14	TRBJ1-3	.	TRBV10-2	TRBD1
CASSRQGRTDTQYF	TGTGCCAGTAGTAGACAGGGAAGGACAGATACGCAGTATTTT	14	TRBJ2-3	.	TRBV19	TRBD1
CATSDPGLVDIYGYTF	TGTGCCACCAGTGACCCCGGACTGGTAGACATCTATGGCTACACCTTC	16	TRBJ1-2	.	TRBV24-1	.
CASTGANTGELFF	TGTGCCAGCACAGGCGCTAACACCGGGGAGCTGTTTTTT	13	TRBJ2-2	.	TRBV28	.
CASSGTAQRGNYGYTF	TGTGCCAGCAGTGGGACAGCACAGAGGGGTAACTATGGCTACACCTTC	16	TRBJ1-2	few	TRBV27	TRBD1
CASSRTRYNEQFF	TGTGCCAGCAGCCGGACTCGGTACAATGAGCAGTTCTTC	13	TRBJ2-1	.	TRBV6-5	.
CASSSRGRGLNRGAEAFF	TGTGCCAGCAGTTCGAGGGGGAGAGGGTTGAACAGAGGAGCTGAAGCTTTCTTT	18	TRBJ1-1	many	TRBV28	.
CASSLRGNEQFF	TGTGCCAGCAGCTTAAGAGGGAATGAGCAGTTCTTC	12	TRBJ2-1	.	TRBV7-2	.
CASTSRQLEKLFF	TGTGCCAGCACCTCGCGGCAGCTTGAAAAACTGTTTTTT	13	TRBJ1-4	once	TRBV28	.
CASSQGAVYGYTF	TGTGCCAGCAGCCAAGGGGCAGTCTATGGCTACACCTTC	13	TRBJ1-2	.	TRBV3-1/TRBV3-2	.
CASRSSGFTGNTIYF	TGCGCCAGCAGGTCCTCAGGGTTTACTGGAAACACCATATATTTT	15	TRBJ1-3	once	TRBV5-1	.
CSVGGETYEQYF	TGCAGCGTTGGCGGAGAAACCTACGAGCAGTACTTC	12	TRBJ2-7	.	TRBV29-1	.
CATSREDRVNSGNTIYF	TGTGCCACCAGCAGAGAGGACAGGGTTAACTCTGGAAACACCATATATTTT	17	TRBJ1-3	.	TRBV15	TRBD1
CASILGQGARGSNQPQHF	TGCGCCAGCATCTTGGGGCAGGGGGCTCGAGGGAGCAATCAGCCCCAGCATTTT	18	TRBJ1-5	.	TRBV5-1	TRBD1
CASSEPVRVGQPQHF	TGTGCCAGCAGTGAACCTGTGAGGGTAGGTCAGCCCCAGCATTTT	15	TRBJ1-5	.	TRBV2	.
CASSAWVAVQNTGELFF	TGTGCCAGCAGCGCCTGGGTAGCGGTGCAGAACACCGGGGAGCTGTTTTTT	17	TRBJ2-2	.	TRBV7-6	.
CASSRSQGAYEQYF	TGTGCCAGCAGCCGATCTCAGGGGGCCTACGAGCAGTACTTC	14	TRBJ2-7	.	TRBV27	TRBD1
CASSPSGGFDSPLHF	TGTGCCAGCTCACCCTCAGGGGGCTTTGATTCACCCCTCCACTTT	15	TRBJ1-6	.	TRBV18	TRBD1
CASSFGGVTREQYF	TGTGCCAGCAGTTTTGGCGGGGTAACGCGCGAGCAGTACTTC	14	TRBJ2-7	.	TRBV28	.
CATHTRGQGDTQYF	TGTGCCACCCATACTAGAGGGCAAGGGGATACGCAGTATTTT	14	TRBJ2-3	.	TRBV10-3	.
CGCSLVQETQYF	TGCGGCTGCTCTCTCGTCCAAGAGACCCAGTACTTC	12	TRBJ2-5	.	TRBV29-1	.
CASSIGQFNEKLFF	TGTGCCAGTAGTATTGGGCAGTTTAATGAAAAACTGTTTTTT	14	TRBJ1-4	.	TRBV19	.
CASSAVLENRLEQYF	TGCGCCAGCAGCGCAGTACTAGAAAATCGACTCGAGCAGTACTTC	15	TRBJ2-7	.	TRBV5-1	.
CASSLHHRVPFGMNTEAFF	TGCGCCAGCAGCTTACACCACAGGGTCCCGTTCGGAATGAACACTGAAGCTTTCTTT	19	TRBJ1-1	.	TRBV5-1	.
CATSETGNYGYTF	TGTGCCACCAGTGAAACAGGAAACTATGGCTACACCTTC	13	TRBJ1-2	.	TRBV24-1	.
CATSPGQGFSPLHF	TGTGCCACCAGTCCGGGACAGGGGTTTTCACCCCTCCACTTT	14	TRBJ1-6	.	TRBV24-1	TRBD1
CASSLSGRGFVDEQFF	TGCGCCAGCAGCTTGTCGGGGCGGGGGTTTGTGGATGAGCAGTTCTTC	16	TRBJ2-1	.	TRBV5-1	TRBD2
CASSLVGQGLFF	TGTGCCAGCAGTTTGGTGGGGCAGGGTCTGTTTTTT	12	TRBJ1-4	.	TRBV28	.
CASSLGGVQTVDYGYTF	TGTGCCAGCAGCTTAGGTGGAGTTCAAACTGTTGACTATGGCTACACCTTC	17	TRBJ1-2	.	TRBV7-2	.
CASSFGQQPQHF	TGTGCCAGCAGTTTTGGCCAGCAGCCCCAGCATTTT	12	TRBJ1-5	.	TRBV27	.
CATTRGVRGTGELFF	TGTGCCACCACCAGGGGGGTAAGGGGCACCGGGGAGCTGTTTTTT	15	TRBJ2-2	.	TRBV27	.
CASSPRAGGDYEQYF	TGTGCCAGCAGCCCCAGGGCGGGGGGTGACTACGAGCAGTACTTC	15	TRBJ2-7	.	TRBV3-1/TRBV3-2	TRBD2
CASSLAPSGNEKLFF	TGCGCCAGCAGCTTGGCCCCCTCGGGTAATGAAAAACTGTTTTTT	15	TRBJ1-4	.	TRBV5-1	.
CASSQVRRAGTDTQYF	TGTGCCAGCAGCCAAGTGAGGAGAGCGGGCACAGATACGCAGTATTTT	16	TRBJ2-3	.	TRBV3-1/TRBV3-2	.
CASNPDRIQETQYF	TGTGCCAGCAACCCTGACAGGATCCAAGAGACCCAGTACTTC	14	TRBJ2-5	.	TRBV9	.
CASSFTDRGSQPQHF	TGTGCCAGCAGCTTTACCGACAGGGGAAGTCAGCCCCAGCATTTT	15	TRBJ1-5	.	TRBV7-2	TRBD1
CASSLESQAIYGYTF	TGCGCCAGCAGCTTGGAGTCCCAGGCGATCTATGGCTACACCTTC	15	TRBJ1-2	.	TRBV5-1	.
CASFAQGCYTF	TGCGCCAGCTTTGCACAGGGCTGCTACACCTTC	11	TRBJ1-2	.	TRBV4-1	.
CASSRTVNEKLFF	TGTGCCAGTAGTAGAACGGTTAATGAAAAACTGTTTTTT	13	TRBJ1-4	.	TRBV19	.
CASSQALAQIYGYTF	TGCGCCAGCAGCCAAGCTCTTGCACAGATCTATGGCTACACCTTC	15	TRBJ1-2	few	TRBV4-1	.
CASSRETSYSNQPQHF	TGTGCCAGCAGTAGGGAAACTAGCTATAGCAATCAGCCCCAGCATTTT	16	TRBJ1-5	.	TRBV6-6	.
CASSTPGQLQSGTGELFF	TGTGCCAGTAGTACGCCGGGACAGCTCCAAAGTGGGACCGGGGAGCTGTTTTTT	18	TRBJ2-2	.	TRBV19	TRBD1
CASSFGGKTNTEAFF	TGTGCCAGCAGCTTCGGAGGGAAGACGAACACTGAAGCTTTCTTT	15	TRBJ1-1	.	TRBV7-9	.
CASSFETVGTEAFF	TGTGCCAGCAGCTTTGAGACAGTGGGGACTGAAGCTTTCTTT	14	TRBJ1-1	.	TRBV7-8	.
CASSLGLASEQYF	TGTGCCAGCAGCCTCGGACTAGCCTCCGAGCAGTACTTC	13	TRBJ2-7	once	TRBV6-5	TRBD2
CASSDVGQLKNQPQHF	TGTGCCAGCAGTGATGTGGGACAGTTAAAGAATCAGCCCCAGCATTTT	16	TRBJ1-5	once	TRBV6-1	TRBD1
CASSPVGPGGPGKLFF	TGTGCCAGCAGCCCCGTCGGTCCAGGGGGCCCAGGAAAACTGTTTTTT	16	TRBJ1-4	.	TRBV7-2	TRBD1
CASSLLGQGAADTQYF	TGCGCCAGCAGCTTGCTGGGACAGGGCGCGGCAGATACGCAGTATTTT	16	TRBJ2-3	.	TRBV5-1	TRBD1